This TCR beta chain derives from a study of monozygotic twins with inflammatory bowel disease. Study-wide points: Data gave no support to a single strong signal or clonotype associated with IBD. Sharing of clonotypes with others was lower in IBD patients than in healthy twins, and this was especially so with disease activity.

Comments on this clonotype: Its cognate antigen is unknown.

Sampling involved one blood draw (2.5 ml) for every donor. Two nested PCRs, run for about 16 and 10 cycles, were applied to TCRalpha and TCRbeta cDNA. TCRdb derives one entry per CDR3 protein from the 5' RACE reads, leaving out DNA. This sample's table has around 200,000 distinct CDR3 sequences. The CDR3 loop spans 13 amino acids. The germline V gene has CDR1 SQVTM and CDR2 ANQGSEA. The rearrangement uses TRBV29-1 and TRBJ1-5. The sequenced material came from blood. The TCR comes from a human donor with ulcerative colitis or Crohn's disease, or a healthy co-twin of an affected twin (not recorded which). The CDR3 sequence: CSVEARSGQPQHF.